This T cell receptor (beta chain) was profiled in a study of T cells in Graves' hyperthyroidism and ophthalmopathy. The wider study: Peripheral blood was collected at initial diagnosis, before any treatment. Study-level findings and limits: Progression to ophthalmopathy was predicted a median of 6.5 months early.

Only a few counts were recorded for this clonotype. Its antigen is unidentified. Clinical symptoms, serum thyroxine and TRAb, thyroid ultrasound and orbital computed tomography were used for the diagnoses. From RNA transcripts, TCR beta CDR3 regions were amplified. A first-round RT-PCR of the TCR CDR3 used the HTBI primer set. TCRdb ran MiXCR on the multiplex PCR reads and lists one entry per CDR3 protein. The sample includes around 300,000 distinct CDR3 sequences, about 20% seen only once; the top ten take roughly 60%. CDR1 and CDR2 from the germline V gene are MDHEN and SYDVKM. Trimming pared 6 bases from V and 1 base from J, leaving 15 bases between. The CDR3 extends over 16 amino acids.

The TCR sequence derives from a man aged 30 to 39 with Graves' ophthalmopathy. The sample comprised blood. The rearrangement uses TRBV28 and TRBJ2-2, with TRBD2 as a possible D gene (6 bases). The CDR3, as DNA: TGTGCCAGCAGGCGGGGTTCGGCACAGAACACCGGGGAGCTGTTTTTT. Its translation is CASRRGSAQNTGELFF.